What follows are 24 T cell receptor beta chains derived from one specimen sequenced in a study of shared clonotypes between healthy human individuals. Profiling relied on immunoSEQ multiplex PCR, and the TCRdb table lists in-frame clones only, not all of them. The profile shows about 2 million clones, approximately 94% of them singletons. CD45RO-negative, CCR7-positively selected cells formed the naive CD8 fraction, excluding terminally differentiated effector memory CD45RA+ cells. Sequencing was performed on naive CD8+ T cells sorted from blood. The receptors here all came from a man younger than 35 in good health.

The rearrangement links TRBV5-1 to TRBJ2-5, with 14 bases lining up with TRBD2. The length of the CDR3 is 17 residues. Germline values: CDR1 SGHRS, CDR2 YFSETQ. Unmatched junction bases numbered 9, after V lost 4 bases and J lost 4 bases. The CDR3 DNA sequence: TGCGCCAGCAGCCCTCGGACTAGCGGGAGGAATGGAGAGACCCAGTACTTC. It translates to CASSPRTSGRNGETQYF.

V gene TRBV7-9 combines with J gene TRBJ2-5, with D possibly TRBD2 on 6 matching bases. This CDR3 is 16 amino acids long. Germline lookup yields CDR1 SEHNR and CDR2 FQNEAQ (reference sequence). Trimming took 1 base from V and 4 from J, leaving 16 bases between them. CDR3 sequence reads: CASSLVSGARGETQYF. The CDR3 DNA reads TGTGCCAGCAGCTTAGTTTCGGGAGCGCGGGGAGAGACCCAGTACTTC.

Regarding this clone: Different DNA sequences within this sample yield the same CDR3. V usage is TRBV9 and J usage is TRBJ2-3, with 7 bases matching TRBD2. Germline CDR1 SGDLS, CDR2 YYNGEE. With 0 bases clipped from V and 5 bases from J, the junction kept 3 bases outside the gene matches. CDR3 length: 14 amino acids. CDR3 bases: TGTGCCAGCAGCGTAGGGGCGGGGGTAGATACGCAGTATTTT. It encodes CASSVGAGVDTQYF.

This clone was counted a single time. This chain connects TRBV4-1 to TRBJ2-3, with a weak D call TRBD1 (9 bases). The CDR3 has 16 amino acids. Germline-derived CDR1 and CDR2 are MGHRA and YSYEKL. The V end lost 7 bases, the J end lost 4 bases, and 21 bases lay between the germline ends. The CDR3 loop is CASTLTGGTRADTQYF. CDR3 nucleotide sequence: TGCGCCAGCACCCTGACAGGGGGGACTAGGGCAGATACGCAGTATTTT.

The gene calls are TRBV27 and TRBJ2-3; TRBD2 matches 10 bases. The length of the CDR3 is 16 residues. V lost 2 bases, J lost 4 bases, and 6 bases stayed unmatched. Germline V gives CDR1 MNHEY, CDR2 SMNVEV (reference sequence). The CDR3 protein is CASSLSLAGEADTQYF. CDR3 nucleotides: TGTGCCAGCAGTTTAAGTCTAGCGGGAGAGGCAGATACGCAGTATTTT.

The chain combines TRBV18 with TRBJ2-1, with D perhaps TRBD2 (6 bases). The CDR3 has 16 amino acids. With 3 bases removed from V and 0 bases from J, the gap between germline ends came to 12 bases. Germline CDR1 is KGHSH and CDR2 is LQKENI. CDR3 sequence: CASSPDREPSYNEQFF. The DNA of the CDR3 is TGTGCCAGCTCACCGGACCGGGAGCCCTCCTACAATGAGCAGTTCTTC.

CDR3 bases: TGTGCCAGCAGTTACGGCGCTAGCGGATACACCGGGGAGCTGTTTTTT. The encoded protein is CASSYGASGYTGELFF. V is TRBV6-6 and J is TRBJ2-2, with 7 bases aligning to TRBD2. CDR3 size: 16 residues. Germline loops: CDR1 MNHNY, CDR2 SVGAGI (reference sequence). Trimming at V came to 2 bases and at J to 3 bases, leaving 6 bases not matched to a gene.

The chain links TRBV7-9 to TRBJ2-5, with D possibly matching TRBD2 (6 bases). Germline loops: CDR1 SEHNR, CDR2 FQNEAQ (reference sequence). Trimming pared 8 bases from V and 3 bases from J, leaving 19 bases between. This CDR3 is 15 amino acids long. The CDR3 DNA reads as TGTGCCAGCTCCGGATCCGGGACGGGAGAAGAGACCCAGTACTTC. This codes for CASSGSGTGEETQYF.

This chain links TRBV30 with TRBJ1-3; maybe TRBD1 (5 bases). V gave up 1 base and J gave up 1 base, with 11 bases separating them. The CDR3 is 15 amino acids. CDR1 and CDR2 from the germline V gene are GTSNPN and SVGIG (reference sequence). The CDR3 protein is CAWSEGEWSGNTIYF. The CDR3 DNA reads TGTGCCTGGAGTGAAGGGGAATGGTCTGGAAACACCATATATTTT.

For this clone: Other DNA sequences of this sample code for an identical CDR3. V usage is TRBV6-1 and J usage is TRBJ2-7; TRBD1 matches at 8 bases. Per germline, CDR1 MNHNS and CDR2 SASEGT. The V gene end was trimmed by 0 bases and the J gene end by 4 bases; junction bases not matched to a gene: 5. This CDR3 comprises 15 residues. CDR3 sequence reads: CASSEAGTGVYEQYF. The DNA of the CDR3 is TGTGCCAGCAGTGAAGCTGGGACAGGCGTATACGAGCAGTACTTC.

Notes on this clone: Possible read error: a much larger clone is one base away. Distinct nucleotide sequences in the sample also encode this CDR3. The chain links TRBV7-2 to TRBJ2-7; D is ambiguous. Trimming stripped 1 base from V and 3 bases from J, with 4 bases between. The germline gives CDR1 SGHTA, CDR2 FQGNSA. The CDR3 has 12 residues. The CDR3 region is CASSLGFYEQYF. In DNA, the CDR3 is TGTGCCAGCAGCTTAGGGTTCTACGAGCAGTACTTC.

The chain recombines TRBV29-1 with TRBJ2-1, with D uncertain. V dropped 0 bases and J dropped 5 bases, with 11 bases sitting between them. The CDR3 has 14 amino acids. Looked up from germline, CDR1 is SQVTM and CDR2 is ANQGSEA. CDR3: CSVEDWFSDNEQFF. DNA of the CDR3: TGCAGCGTTGAAGATTGGTTCAGCGACAATGAGCAGTTCTTC.

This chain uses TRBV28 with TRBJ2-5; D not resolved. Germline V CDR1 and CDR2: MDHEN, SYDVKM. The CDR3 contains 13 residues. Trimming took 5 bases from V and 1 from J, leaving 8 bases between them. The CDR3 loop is CASSPRFQETQYF. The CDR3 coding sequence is TGTGCCAGCAGTCCCCGATTCCAAGAGACCCAGTACTTC.

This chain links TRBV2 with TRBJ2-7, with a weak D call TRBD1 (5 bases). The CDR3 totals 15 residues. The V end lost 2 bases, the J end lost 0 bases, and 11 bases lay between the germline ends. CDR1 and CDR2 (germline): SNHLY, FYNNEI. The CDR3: CASSERGRTSYEQYF. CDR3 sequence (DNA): TGTGCCAGCAGTGAAAGGGGTAGGACCTCCTACGAGCAGTACTTC.

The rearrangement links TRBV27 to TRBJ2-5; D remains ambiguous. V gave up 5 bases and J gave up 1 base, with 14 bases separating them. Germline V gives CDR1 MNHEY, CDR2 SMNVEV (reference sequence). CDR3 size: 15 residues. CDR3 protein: CASSPNQPIQETQYF. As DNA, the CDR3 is TGTGCCAGCAGTCCAAATCAACCTATCCAAGAGACCCAGTACTTC.

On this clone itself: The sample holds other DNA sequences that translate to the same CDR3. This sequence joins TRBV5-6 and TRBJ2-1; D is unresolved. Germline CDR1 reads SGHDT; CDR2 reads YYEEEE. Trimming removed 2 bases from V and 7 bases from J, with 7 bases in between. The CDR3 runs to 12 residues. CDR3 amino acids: CASSFQWNEQFF. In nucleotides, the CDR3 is TGTGCCAGCAGCTTCCAGTGGAATGAGCAGTTCTTC.

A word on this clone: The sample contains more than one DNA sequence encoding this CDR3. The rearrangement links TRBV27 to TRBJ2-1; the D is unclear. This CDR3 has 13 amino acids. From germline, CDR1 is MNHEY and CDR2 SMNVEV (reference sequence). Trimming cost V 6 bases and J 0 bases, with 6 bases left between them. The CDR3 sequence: CASSLSSYNEQFF. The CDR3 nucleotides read TGTGCCAGCAGCTTGAGCTCCTACAATGAGCAGTTCTTC.

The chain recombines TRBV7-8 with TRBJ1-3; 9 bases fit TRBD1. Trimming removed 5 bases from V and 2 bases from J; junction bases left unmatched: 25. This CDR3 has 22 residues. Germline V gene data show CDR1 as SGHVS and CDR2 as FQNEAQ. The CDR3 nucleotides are TGTGCCAGCAGCCAAACATATCTTGGGGGACAGGGATTCCCACCTGCTGGAAACACCATATATTTT. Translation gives CASSQTYLGGQGFPPAGNTIYF.

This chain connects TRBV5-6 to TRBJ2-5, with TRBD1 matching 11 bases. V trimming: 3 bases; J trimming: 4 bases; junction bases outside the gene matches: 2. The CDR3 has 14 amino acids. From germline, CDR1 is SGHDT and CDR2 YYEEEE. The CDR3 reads CASSWDRGSETQYF. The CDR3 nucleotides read TGTGCCAGCAGCTGGGACAGGGGGTCAGAGACCCAGTACTTC.

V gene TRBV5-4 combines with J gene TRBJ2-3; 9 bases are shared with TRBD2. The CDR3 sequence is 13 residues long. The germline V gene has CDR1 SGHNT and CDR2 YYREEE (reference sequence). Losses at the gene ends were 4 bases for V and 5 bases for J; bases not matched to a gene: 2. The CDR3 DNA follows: TGTGCCAGCAGCCTTAGCGGGAGAGATACGCAGTATTTT. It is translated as CASSLSGRDTQYF. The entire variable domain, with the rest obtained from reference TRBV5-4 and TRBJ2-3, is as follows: ETGVTQSPTHLIKTRGQQVTLRCSSQSGHNTVSWYQQALGQGPQFIFQYYREEENGRGNFPPRFSGLQFPNYSSELNVNALELDDSALYLCASSLSGRDTQYFGPGTRLTVL.

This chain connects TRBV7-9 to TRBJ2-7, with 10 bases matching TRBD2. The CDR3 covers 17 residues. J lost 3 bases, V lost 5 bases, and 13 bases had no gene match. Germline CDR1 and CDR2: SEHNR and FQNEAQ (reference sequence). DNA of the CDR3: TGTGCCAGCAGCCTACCTAGGGGAACTAGCGGGGACTACGAGCAGTACTTC. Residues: CASSLPRGTSGDYEQYF.

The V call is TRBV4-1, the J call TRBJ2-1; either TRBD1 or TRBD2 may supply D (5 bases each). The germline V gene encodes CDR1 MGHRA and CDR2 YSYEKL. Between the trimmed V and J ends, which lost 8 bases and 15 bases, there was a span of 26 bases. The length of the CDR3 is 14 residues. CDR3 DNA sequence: TGCGCCAGCCGGCCCCAGACAGAATCGAGGGACGGGTTCTTC. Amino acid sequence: CASRPQTESRDGFF.

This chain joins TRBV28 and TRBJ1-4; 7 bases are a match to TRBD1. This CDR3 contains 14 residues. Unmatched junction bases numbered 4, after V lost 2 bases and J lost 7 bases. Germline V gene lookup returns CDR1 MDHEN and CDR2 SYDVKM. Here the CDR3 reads CASSLQGGIEKLFF. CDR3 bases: TGTGCCAGCAGTTTACAGGGGGGCATTGAAAAACTGTTTTTT.

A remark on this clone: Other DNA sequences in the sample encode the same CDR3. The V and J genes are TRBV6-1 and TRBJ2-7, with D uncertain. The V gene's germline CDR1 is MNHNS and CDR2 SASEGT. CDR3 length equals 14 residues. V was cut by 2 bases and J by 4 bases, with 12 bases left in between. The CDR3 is CASSELPGSYEQYF. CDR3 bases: TGTGCCAGCAGTGAACTCCCCGGGTCTTACGAGCAGTACTTC.